This T cell receptor (beta chain) was sequenced for a study of spatial heterogeneity in lung cancer (dated by TCRdb to about 2019). Looking at the study overall: The donors were some 70 patients from the lung TRACERx cohort who had early-stage, untreated non-small cell lung cancer. Nonsynonymous mutation counts, determined by whole-exome sequencing of tumor tissue, were related to features of the TCR repertoire. TCR alpha and beta repertoires were quantitatively compared across multiple tumor regions, matched nontumor lung and blood in non-small cell lung cancer. In the raw uncorrected reads, each unique combination of TCR and UMI appeared more than ten times on average. More beta-chain than alpha-chain transcripts were consistently detected, likely reflecting higher beta-chain transcript abundance. Follow-up PBMC samples were sequenced whenever available, with the median time to follow-up being two to three years after resection. Both alpha and beta chains were TCR-sequenced in samples taken at surgery, namely 220 tumor regions, 64 matched nontumor lung samples and 56 PBMC samples. What the authors observed across the whole study: Ubiquitous expanded tumor TCRs were found in blood more often at tumor resection than at routine follow-up. Only 13 to 15 patients were included in the comparisons of baseline and follow-up blood repertoires. Confirming at a functional level the hypothesis that regional TCRs recognize regional mutations was considered to require additional single-cell paired TCR alpha and beta sequencing.

Preparation of the library involved 5' RACE. The instrument was a NextSeq 500. The TCR library protocol attached a unique molecular identifier to each TCR cDNA molecule to allow correction of PCR and sequencing errors. Regarding the original processing steps: TCR identification, UMI-based error correction and CDR3 extraction were performed with Decombinator tools. Expanded TCRs were defined as those above a frequency of 2 per 1,000, corresponding to the top 1% of the tumor frequency distribution. Each repertoire was subsampled 100 times to 5,000 TCRs, after which Renyi diversity was computed with the R vegan package. To build CDR3 similarity networks, amino acid triplet string-kernel similarity was used, and CDR3s were connected when their pairwise similarity was above 0.82. TCRdb's own reprocessing of the public reads used fastp at Q25 and MiXCR and kept productive beta chains. For every CDR3 protein sequence, its rows merge into one entry that carries the most common genes and DNA. The V and J calls were determined by TCRdb, not by the authors. The sample records 25,000 to 35,000 distinct CDR3 sequences, approximately 5.9% of which are singletons. The top ten clones comprise 20% to 25% of the sample.

Comments on this clonotype: Its cognate antigen has yet to be identified. No qualities accompany the bases; no much larger clone lies one base away.

Sequences SGDLS (CDR1) and YYNGEE (CDR2) are obtained from the germline V gene. V trim: 2 bases; J trim: 7 bases; unmatched bases: 5. The CDR3 goes from the cysteine to the phenylalanine over 14 residues. Only the CDR3 DNA is retained, 42 bases long and in frame from the first base. Taken with the paper, the label for time point translates to: blood at routine non-recurrence follow-up after resection. Without any cell sorting, TCR sequencing was performed on whole RNA extracted either from tumor and nontumor lung tissue or from cryopreserved PBMC samples. Only patients with enough RNA available from two or more tumor regions were chosen for TCR sequencing.

Sequencing was performed on PBMCs, taken at follow-up. This clonotype originated in a female donor with early-stage non-small cell lung cancer. Rearrangement joined TRBV9 to TRBJ2-1, and TRBD1 aligns with 8 junction nucleotides. The CDR3 region has the sequence CASSVRTGSNEQFF. The DNA is TGTGCCAGCAGCGTCCGGACAGGGAGTAATGAGCAGTTCTTC.